The 30 T cell receptor beta chains below all came from one sample that was sequenced in a study of shared clonotypes between healthy human individuals. Profiling relied on immunoSEQ multiplex PCR, and the TCRdb table lists in-frame clones only, not all of them. This sample has about 1.5 million clones, with 95% to 99% found just once. The material sequenced was naive CD4+ T cells sorted from blood. Subset noted: CD45RA+ positively selected. These receptors were taken from a man aged 25-40 years in good health.

This chain connects TRBV28 to TRBJ1-4; tentatively, D is TRBD1 (6 bases). Germline CDR1 reads MDHEN; CDR2 reads SYDVKM. V was clipped by 3 bases and J by 11 bases, with 16 bases between them. The CDR3 covers 14 residues. The CDR3 sequence: CASSLSQEGGKLFF. CDR3 nucleotides: TGTGCCAGCAGTTTGTCGCAGGAGGGGGGTAAACTGTTTTTT.

The gene calls are TRBV11-2 and TRBJ2-1, with 10 bases aligning to TRBD2. V trimming: 0 bases; J trimming: 7 bases; junction bases outside the gene matches: 3. Germline V gives CDR1 SGHAT, CDR2 FQNNGV. CDR3 length: 15 residues. CDR3 sequence: CASSLDSGRRNEQFF. The CDR3 coding sequence is TGTGCCAGCAGCTTAGATAGCGGGAGGAGGAATGAGCAGTTCTTC.

This sequence joins TRBV2 and TRBJ2-1, with 9 positions matching TRBD2. Germline assignment: CDR1 SNHLY and CDR2 FYNNEI. The CDR3 has 14 amino acids. V shed 8 bases, J shed 7 bases, and the junction held 9 bases outside the gene matches. The CDR3 spells CASRRLAGRNEQFF. The CDR3 region has the DNA TGTGCCAGCCGGCGGCTAGCGGGAAGGAATGAGCAGTTCTTC.

This sequence joins TRBV5-1 and TRBJ2-5; 7 bases line up with TRBD1. The germline V gene encodes CDR1 SGHRS and CDR2 YFSETQ. The trim removed 2 bases at V and 2 bases at J, leaving 6 bases unmatched. This CDR3 spans 15 amino acids. The CDR3 is CASSFTGAYQETQYF. CDR3 nucleotides: TGCGCCAGCAGCTTTACAGGGGCCTATCAAGAGACCCAGTACTTC. The whole variable domain, filled in from reference TRBV5-1 and TRBJ2-5, reads KAGVTQTPRYLIKTRGQQVTLSCSPISGHRSVSWYQQTPGQGLQFLFEYFSETQRNKGNFPGRFSGRQFSNSRSEMNVSTLELGDSALYLCASSFTGAYQETQYFGPGTRLLVL.

This clone was found once. CDR3 DNA: TGTGCCAGCAGCTTGGGACAGGGGGCTGGAAACACCATATATTTT. Protein: CASSLGQGAGNTIYF. The chain is built from TRBV5-4 and TRBJ1-3, with 9 bases fitting TRBD1. CDR1 SGHNT and CDR2 YYREEE come from the germline V gene (reference sequence). The CDR3 totals 15 residues. With V trimmed by 0 bases and J by 2 bases, 0 bases remained unmatched.

The chain combines TRBV10-3 with TRBJ2-1, with 9 positions matching TRBD1. CDR3 length: 14 residues. The ends lost 6 bases at V and 9 bases at J; junction bases unmatched: 9. Germline loops: CDR1 ENHRY, CDR2 SYGVKD. For the CDR3, the DNA is TGTGCCATCAGACAACCGGGACAGGGAGTTGAGCAGTTCTTC. Residues: CAIRQPGQGVEQFF.

The chain links TRBV6-5 to TRBJ2-2; D is uncertain. The ends were cut back, 7 bases at V and 5 bases at J, with 8 bases in the middle. This CDR3 is 12 amino acids long. CDR1 and CDR2 (germline): MNHEY, SVGAGI. CDR3: CASKKETGELFF. The CDR3 DNA reads as TGTGCCAGCAAAAAGGAAACCGGGGAGCTGTTTTTT.

Points on this clone: This CDR3 is also generated by other DNA sequences in the sample. This sequence joins TRBV9 and TRBJ2-3; no definite D call. Germline assignment: CDR1 SGDLS and CDR2 YYNGEE. Trimming left V 0 bases short and J 0 bases short, with 5 bases between. The CDR3 is 14 residues long. DNA of the CDR3: TGTGCCAGCAGCGTAGGCGGTAGCACAGATACGCAGTATTTT. The encoded protein is CASSVGGSTDTQYF.

The V call is TRBV28, the J call TRBJ1-2; maybe TRBD1 (5 bases). Deletions cut 3 bases from V and 0 bases from J, with 14 bases between. Per the germline V gene, CDR1 is MDHEN and CDR2 is SYDVKM. The CDR3 is 16 residues long. CDR3 protein: CASSFQGKGTNYGYTF. The CDR3 region has the DNA TGTGCCAGCAGTTTTCAGGGTAAAGGGACTAACTATGGCTACACCTTC.

The rearrangement uses TRBV11-2 and TRBJ1-2, with D perhaps TRBD1 (5 bases). Germline lookup yields CDR1 SGHAT and CDR2 FQNNGV. The CDR3 covers 17 residues. Trimming cost V 6 bases and J 4 bases, with 24 bases left between them. CDR3: CASSSAPFGERGYGYTF. CDR3 in DNA: TGTGCCAGCAGTTCAGCCCCCTTTGGGGAAAGGGGCTATGGCTACACCTTC.

This CDR3 is CASAGGLNEKLFF. The CDR3 DNA reads TGTGCCAGCGCCGGGGGCCTTAATGAAAAACTGTTTTTT. V and J are TRBV2 and TRBJ1-4; possible D gene TRBD1, 6 bases. This CDR3 has 13 residues. Germline V gene data show CDR1 as SNHLY and CDR2 as FYNNEI. Trimming stripped 8 bases from V and 4 bases from J, with 11 bases between.

This chain joins TRBV5-6 and TRBJ1-5; D is possibly TRBD1 (5 bases). Germline CDR1 is SGHDT and CDR2 is YYEEEE. There are 15 residues in the CDR3. The V gene lost 0 bases and the J gene lost 2 bases, with 9 bases spanning the gap. CDR3 DNA: TGTGCCAGCAGCTTGGATGGCAGGGGCAATCAGCCCCAGCATTTT. Its translation: CASSLDGRGNQPQHF.

The rearrangement joins TRBV28 to TRBJ1-2; TRBD1 agrees at 8 bases. Germline values: CDR1 MDHEN, CDR2 SYDVKM. The CDR3 has 15 amino acids. The V segment lost 5 bases and the J segment 10 bases; nucleotides outside the gene matches: 15. CDR3 nucleotide sequence: TGTGCCAGCAGTCCCTTGGACAGGGTGGAGTTTAACTACACCTTC. Its protein is CASSPLDRVEFNYTF.

The J gene is TRBJ2-7, the V gene TRBV7-9, with D possibly TRBD1 on 5 matching bases. The CDR3 contains 14 residues. Germline lookup yields CDR1 SEHNR and CDR2 FQNEAQ (reference sequence). Trimming shortened V by 0 bases and J by 9 bases, and 15 bases separated the two germline ends. CDR3 residues: CASSLARDSYRQYF. The CDR3 bases are TGTGCCAGCAGCTTAGCGCGAGACAGCTACCGGCAGTACTTC.

The V gene is TRBV5-1, the J gene TRBJ2-7; 7 bases line up with TRBD2. The CDR3 runs to 14 residues. J lost 0 bases, V lost 7 bases, and 7 bases had no gene match. The V gene's germline CDR1 is SGHRS and CDR2 YFSETQ. The CDR3 region has the DNA TGCGCCAGCGCTCGGGGAGGGCCCTCCTACGAGCAGTACTTC. It is translated as CASARGGPSYEQYF.

The rearrangement joins TRBV7-3 to TRBJ2-5; D is undetermined. Trimming pared 3 bases from V and 5 bases from J, leaving 13 bases between. The germline CDR1 and CDR2 sequences are SGHTA and FQGTGA. CDR3 length equals 14 residues. The CDR3 nucleotides read TGTGCCAGCAGCTTTAGTGCTAGGTCGGAGACCCAGTACTTC. Protein product: CASSFSARSETQYF.

The chain uses TRBV19 and TRBJ1-3, with D possibly matching TRBD1 (5 bases). Trimming removed 4 bases from V and 2 bases from J, with 12 bases in between. Germline V gene data show CDR1 as LNHDA and CDR2 as SQIVND (reference sequence). This CDR3 is built from 15 residues. CDR3 sequence: CASSTPQGTGNTIYF. DNA of the CDR3: TGTGCCAGTAGTACGCCTCAGGGTACTGGAAACACCATATATTTT.

V and J are TRBV19 and TRBJ1-4, with no clear D. CDR1 and CDR2 from the germline V gene are LNHDA and SQIVND (reference sequence). V was pared by 1 base and J by 3 bases, with 9 bases between. The CDR3 has 15 residues. The CDR3 DNA sequence: TGTGCCAGTAGTATAGGCGGCACCTCTAATGAAAAACTGTTTTTT. Its translation is CASSIGGTSNEKLFF.

The rearrangement links TRBV5-6 to TRBJ2-3, with D unclear. The CDR3 is 14 residues long. The V end lost 0 bases, the J end lost 6 bases, and 11 bases lay between the germline ends. CDR1 and CDR2 (germline): SGHDT, YYEEEE. In nucleotides, the CDR3 is TGTGCCAGCAGCTTGGCCGGGCCCGGGGATACGCAGTATTTT. Residues: CASSLAGPGDTQYF.

The chain is built from TRBV7-2 and TRBJ1-1; the D is unclear. This CDR3 is 11 amino acids long. V lost 5 bases and J 7 bases, leaving 8 bases between the germline ends. The germline V gene has CDR1 SGHTA and CDR2 FQGNSA. In DNA, the CDR3 is TGTGCCAGCAGCCTTAGAATTGAAGCTTTCTTT. Translating gives CASSLRIEAFF.

This chain links TRBV11-2 with TRBJ2-1; possibly TRBD2 for D (5 bases). This CDR3 is 14 amino acids long. The V gene lost 0 bases and the J gene lost 11 bases, with 14 bases spanning the gap. Germline V gene sequence: CDR1 SGHAT, CDR2 FQNNGV. This chain's CDR3 is CASSLDEGSIKQFF. CDR3 sequence (DNA): TGTGCCAGCAGCTTAGATGAGGGCAGTATCAAGCAGTTCTTC.

The chain joins TRBV7-9 to TRBJ1-2, with 10 nucleotides matching TRBD1. V was clipped by 4 bases and J by 8 bases; unmatched bases: 7. Germline V gives CDR1 SEHNR, CDR2 FQNEAQ (reference sequence). The CDR3 length is 14 residues. CDR3: CASSYSGTGVGYTF. The CDR3, as DNA: TGTGCCAGCAGCTATTCTGGGACAGGGGTAGGCTACACCTTC.

This clone was recorded once. CDR3 protein: CAWSLLVNTEAFF. CDR3 nucleotide sequence: TGTGCCTGGAGCTTACTTGTAAACACTGAAGCTTTCTTT. V usage is TRBV30 and J usage is TRBJ1-1; D remains ambiguous. There are 13 residues in the CDR3. Germline V gene sequence: CDR1 GTSNPN, CDR2 SVGIG (reference sequence). Trimming stripped 3 bases from V and 2 bases from J, with 10 bases between.

The CDR3 loop is CASSQKGARGGYTF. Here the CDR3 DNA reads TGCGCCAGCAGCCAAAAAGGGGCGAGGGGTGGCTACACCTTC. The V call is TRBV4-3, the J call TRBJ1-2; tentative D call: TRBD1 (5 bases). V was cut by 2 bases and J by 7 bases, with 14 bases left in between. The CDR3 is 14 residues long. In germline, CDR1 is LGHNA, CDR2 YSLEER.

With respect to this clone: In the same sample, other DNA sequences code for this CDR3. The chain combines TRBV5-4 with TRBJ2-1; 8 bases line up with TRBD1. V gave up 4 bases and J gave up 7 bases; unmatched junction bases: 7. This CDR3 is 14 amino acids long. CDR1 and CDR2 (germline): SGHNT, YYREEE (reference sequence). This CDR3 is CASSPGQGGNEQFF. The CDR3 nucleotides read TGTGCCAGCAGCCCTGGACAGGGTGGGAATGAGCAGTTCTTC. Full variable domain (missing parts from reference TRBV5-4 and TRBJ2-1): ETGVTQSPTHLIKTRGQQVTLRCSSQSGHNTVSWYQQALGQGPQFIFQYYREEENGRGNFPPRFSGLQFPNYSSELNVNALELDDSALYLCASSPGQGGNEQFFGPGTRLTVL.

V and J are TRBV18 and TRBJ2-1; D gene uncertain. V shed 5 bases and J shed 0 bases, with 17 bases lying between them. Germline V gives CDR1 KGHSH, CDR2 LQKENI. This CDR3 has 17 residues. CDR3 in amino acids: CASSVLGGLDSYNEQFF. The CDR3 bases are TGTGCCAGCTCAGTGCTGGGTGGCCTAGACTCCTACAATGAGCAGTTCTTC.

J is TRBJ2-7 and V is TRBV19; 9 nucleotides agree with TRBD1. Per the germline V gene, CDR1 is LNHDA and CDR2 is SQIVND (reference sequence). The CDR3 runs 16 residues. V trimming: 5 bases; J trimming: 3 bases; junction bases outside the gene matches: 11. The CDR3: CASSVPPGQGFYEQYF. DNA for the CDR3: TGTGCCAGTAGTGTTCCTCCGGGACAGGGCTTCTACGAGCAGTACTTC. The full variable domain, rest sourced from reference TRBV19 and TRBJ2-7, is DGGITQSPKYLFRKEGQNVTLSCEQNLNHDAMYWYRQDPGQGLRLIYYSQIVNDFQKGDIAEGYSVSREKKESFPLTVTSAQKNPTAFYLCASSVPPGQGFYEQYFGPGTRLTVT.

The chain is built from TRBV6-1 and TRBJ2-7, with D maybe TRBD1 (5 bases). Germline CDR1 is MNHNS and CDR2 is SASEGT. Trimming stripped 3 bases from V and 3 bases from J, with 12 bases between. The CDR3 spans 14 residues. In DNA, the CDR3 is TGTGCCAGCAGTGAGGTTCCAGGGTTCTACGAGCAGTACTTC. Translation: CASSEVPGFYEQYF.

CDR3: CASSSPDRASTDTQYF. CDR3 coding DNA: TGTGCCAGCAGCTCTCCGGACAGGGCTAGCACAGATACGCAGTATTTT. The chain joins TRBV11-2 to TRBJ2-3; 8 nucleotides align to TRBD1. The junction had 6 bases not matched to a gene; V was cut back by 4 bases and J by 0 bases. CDR1 and CDR2 from the germline V gene are SGHAT and FQNNGV. This CDR3 region has 16 residues.

The chain couples TRBV2 to TRBJ2-2, with 7 positions matching TRBD1. This CDR3 has 16 residues. Losses at the gene ends were 6 bases for V and 0 bases for J; bases not matched to a gene: 7. Per the germline V gene, CDR1 is SNHLY and CDR2 is FYNNEI. The CDR3 loop is CASSPQGTSNTGELFF. In DNA form, the CDR3 reads TGTGCCAGCAGCCCACAGGGGACGTCGAACACCGGGGAGCTGTTTTTT.